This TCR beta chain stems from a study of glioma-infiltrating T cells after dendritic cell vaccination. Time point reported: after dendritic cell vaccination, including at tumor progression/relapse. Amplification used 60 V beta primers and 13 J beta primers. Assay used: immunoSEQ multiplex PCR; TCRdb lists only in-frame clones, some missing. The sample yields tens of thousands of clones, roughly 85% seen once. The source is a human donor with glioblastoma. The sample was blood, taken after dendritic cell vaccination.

CDR3 sequence (DNA): TGTGCCACCTCTCCCTACGAGCAGTACTTC. Translating gives CATSPYEQYF. The chain joins TRBV6-1 to TRBJ2-7; no definite D call. The CDR3 covers 10 residues. Per germline, CDR1 MNHNS and CDR2 SASEGT. V lost 10 bases and J 2 bases, leaving 6 bases between the germline ends.